This T cell receptor (beta chain) was recorded in a study of identical twins. Germline V gene sequence: CDR1 GTSNPN, CDR2 SVGIG (reference sequence). The CDR3 has 14 amino acids. V gave up 4 bases and J gave up 6 bases; unmatched junction bases: 9. One entry per CDR3 protein, called by TCRdb with MiXCR from the 5' RACE reads. Of hundreds of thousands of distinct CDR3 sequences in the sample, about 14% were seen once. Study-level findings and limits: The models systematically underestimated how much out-of-frame TCR alpha was shared in monozygotic twins. Researchers caution that invariant MAIT and iNKT cells could partly confound zero-insertion analyses. Interpretation of the results relied on cross-sectional statistical analysis and not on following the same donors.

For this clonotype: Its antigen is not known.

This receptor was identified in a woman between 18 and 29 years old in good health. Sequenced sample: memory (CD45RO+) T cells sorted from blood. The chain links TRBV30 to TRBJ2-3; TRBD2 aligns across 8 bases. Here the CDR3 reads CAWTRLAGRDTQYF. Written as DNA, the CDR3 is TGTGCCTGGACCAGATTAGCGGGACGGGATACGCAGTATTTT.